The 13 T cell receptor beta chains reported below all come from one sample, sequenced in a study of neoadjuvant anti-PD-1 for oral cavity cancer. The method was immunoSEQ multiplex PCR; TCRdb's version includes in-frame clones alone and lacks a portion of them. The table includes about 14,000 clones, 70% to 75% detected once. Time point of the sample: after neoadjuvant nivolumab, at surgical resection. The specimen was PBMCs, collected after nivolumab (anti-PD-1) treatment. These receptors came from a person aged 35-79 years with oral cavity squamous cell carcinoma.

The chain combines TRBV7-6 with TRBJ2-3; D is ambiguous. CDR1 is SGHVS and CDR2 is FNYEAQ in the germline V gene. CDR3 length: 12 amino acids. Deletions cut 4 bases from V and 5 bases from J, with 7 bases between. The CDR3 coding sequence is TGTGCCAGCAGCTGGGTGGGAGATACGCAGTATTTT. Encoded protein: CASSWVGDTQYF.

This clone was detected only a few times. The gene calls are TRBV7-9 and TRBJ1-4; no definite D call. V dropped 6 bases and J dropped 6 bases, with 14 bases sitting between them. Germline-derived CDR1 and CDR2 are SEHNR and FQNEAQ (reference sequence). The length of the CDR3 is 14 residues. CDR3 residues: CASSPPGSDEKLFF. Here the CDR3 DNA reads TGTGCCAGCAGTCCCCCGGGGAGTGATGAAAAACTGTTTTTT. The whole variable domain, remainder taken from reference TRBV7-9 and TRBJ1-4, is DTGVSQNPRHKITKRGQNVTFRCDPISEHNRLYWYRQTLGQGPEFLTYFQNEAQLEKSRLLSDRFSAERPKGSFSTLEIQRTEQGDSAMYLCASSPPGSDEKLFFGSGTQLSVL.

The V gene is TRBV4-1, the J gene TRBJ1-1; 7 bases agree with TRBD1. Germline values: CDR1 MGHRA, CDR2 YSYEKL. V was clipped by 5 bases and J by 5 bases; unmatched bases: 14. This CDR3 comprises 16 residues. This CDR3 reads CASSAGTVGIGTEAFF. The CDR3 DNA reads as TGCGCCAGCAGCGCCGGGACAGTCGGGATCGGTACTGAAGCTTTCTTT.

The chain recombines TRBV7-6 with TRBJ2-7; 8 bases are shared with TRBD2. Germline-derived CDR1 and CDR2 are SGHVS and FNYEAQ. V dropped 1 base and J dropped 4; count of bases not matched to a gene: 6. The CDR3 length is 15 residues. CDR3 amino acids: CASSLDSGLVYEQYF. DNA for the CDR3: TGTGCCAGCAGCTTAGATTCGGGACTAGTGTACGAGCAGTACTTC.

The V and J genes are TRBV5-1 and TRBJ2-1; the D is unclear. Germline V gene data show CDR1 as SGHRS and CDR2 as YFSETQ. The CDR3 has 15 residues. The V gene lost 3 bases and the J gene lost 4 bases, with 14 bases spanning the gap. CDR3 amino acids: CASSSRSIGYNEQFF. In DNA, the CDR3 is TGCGCCAGCAGCTCGCGTAGTATAGGGTACAATGAGCAGTTCTTC.

Only a few counts were recorded for this clone. The V gene is TRBV27, the J gene TRBJ2-3, with no clear D. This CDR3 comprises 17 residues. Between the trimmed V and J ends, which lost 4 bases and 0 bases, there was a span of 17 bases. Per the germline V gene, CDR1 is MNHEY and CDR2 is SMNVEV (reference sequence). The CDR3 DNA sequence: TGTGCCAGCAGTTCTCTCCCATTGATGTCTAGCACAGATACGCAGTATTTT. This translates into CASSSLPLMSSTDTQYF.

The gene calls are TRBV18 and TRBJ2-7; possible D gene TRBD2, 6 bases. Germline V gives CDR1 KGHSH, CDR2 LQKENI. Trimming took off 4 bases at V and 3 bases at J, with 19 bases between the two ends. CDR3 length: 16 residues. The CDR3 region is CASSRGERVLDYEQYF. CDR3 coding DNA: TGTGCCAGCTCACGGGGTGAGCGGGTATTAGACTACGAGCAGTACTTC. Looking up the rest from reference TRBV18 and TRBJ2-7 gives the full variable domain: NAGVMQNPRHLVRRRGQEARLRCSPMKGHSHVYWYRQLPEEGLKFMVYLQKENIIDESGMPKERFSAEFPKEGPSILRIQQVVRGDSAAYFCASSRGERVLDYEQYFGPGTRLTVT.

The V call is TRBV6-6, the J call TRBJ2-7, with 7 positions matching TRBD2. In germline, CDR1 is MNHNY, CDR2 SVGAGI (reference sequence). V was clipped by 2 bases and J by 4 bases; unmatched bases: 5. The CDR3 covers 14 residues. CDR3 coding DNA: TGTGCCAGCAGTTACGTGCGGGAGAGGTACGAGCAGTACTTC. It specifies CASSYVRERYEQYF.

This clone was detected only a few times. The chain combines TRBV19 with TRBJ1-5; 10 bases align to TRBD1. This CDR3 has 16 amino acids. J lost 6 bases, V lost 2 bases, and 7 bases had no gene match. The germline V gene has CDR1 LNHDA and CDR2 SQIVND (reference sequence). The CDR3 sequence is CASSISGQGGAQPQHF. DNA for the CDR3: TGTGCCAGTAGTATATCCGGACAGGGGGGAGCTCAGCCCCAGCATTTT.

This chain connects TRBV30 to TRBJ2-3; perhaps TRBD2 as D (6 bases). The CDR3 runs to 13 residues. CDR1 is GTSNPN and CDR2 is SVGIG in the germline V gene (reference sequence). V lost 4 bases and J lost 4, with 12 bases in between. This CDR3 is CAWTRGTSDTQYF. In DNA form, the CDR3 reads TGTGCCTGGACCCGCGGGACCTCAGATACGCAGTATTTT.

This clone came up a few times. The chain is built from TRBV7-9 and TRBJ2-1; the D is unclear. The CDR3 has 14 residues. V shed 1 base and J shed 0 bases, with 4 bases lying between them. The germline V gene encodes CDR1 SEHNR and CDR2 FQNEAQ (reference sequence). The CDR3 here is CASSLVISYNEQFF. DNA of the CDR3: TGTGCCAGCAGCTTAGTCATCTCCTACAATGAGCAGTTCTTC.

The DNA for the CDR3 is TGCGCCAGCAGCCCGCGGACTAGTGGTGTTCAAGAGACCCAGTACTTC. This encodes CASSPRTSGVQETQYF. This chain connects TRBV5-1 to TRBJ2-5; TRBD2 matches at 7 bases. V lost 4 bases to trimming and J lost 2 bases; unmatched junction nucleotides: 11. This CDR3 is 16 amino acids long. Germline CDR1 SGHRS, CDR2 YFSETQ.

This clone was picked up one time. This chain links TRBV6-5 with TRBJ2-7; tentative D call: TRBD1 (5 bases). Germline values: CDR1 MNHEY, CDR2 SVGAGI. Deletions cut 2 bases from V and 6 bases from J, with 14 bases between. This CDR3 comprises 14 residues. The CDR3 reads CASSYQQAGSEQYF. DNA of the CDR3: TGTGCCAGCAGTTACCAGCAGGCAGGGTCCGAGCAGTACTTC.